The 19 T cell receptor beta chains below all came from one sample that was sequenced in a study of regulatory T cells in long-lasting Graves disease. Documented time point: persistent/refractory GD, antithyroid drugs over 5 years with positive TRAb. Scientists built the TCR library using RNA that was extracted from PBMCs. Building of the TCR beta libraries involved iRepertoire HTBI primers and Arm-PCR of CDR3 regions. TCRdb processed the multiplex PCR reads anew with MiXCR; each CDR3 protein has one entry. This table has a few hundred thousand distinct CDR3 sequences, less than 25% appearing once. The starting material was peripheral blood mononuclear cells (PBMCs), obtained when the disease was refractory, from a patient treated with antithyroid drugs. These receptors came from a female donor with Graves disease.

The V call is TRBV28, the J call TRBJ2-7; 9 bases fit TRBD2. The CDR3 sequence is 16 residues long. Unmatched junction bases numbered 9, after V lost 6 bases and J lost 0 bases. Looked up from germline, CDR1 is MDHEN and CDR2 is SYDVKM. The CDR3 here is CASRTAGGDTSYEQYF. The DNA for the CDR3 is TGTGCCAGCAGAACCGCGGGAGGGGACACCTCCTACGAGCAGTACTTC.

This clonotype has more than one count but fewer than ten. The V and J genes are TRBV27 and TRBJ2-7, with 7 bases that match TRBD1. The CDR3 has 14 residues. The V segment lost 4 bases and the J segment 4 bases; nucleotides outside the gene matches: 7. CDR1 MNHEY and CDR2 SMNVEV come from the germline V gene (reference sequence). The CDR3 nucleotides read TGTGCCAGCAGTTCGTCGCGGACAGGATACGAGCAGTACTTC. Residues: CASSSSRTGYEQYF.

This clonotype was seen a handful of times. The chain employs TRBV5-1 and TRBJ2-7, with 9 bases that match TRBD1. The CDR3 runs to 15 residues. With 3 bases clipped from V and 5 bases from J, the junction kept 9 bases outside the gene matches. Germline V gene lookup returns CDR1 SGHRS and CDR2 YFSETQ. CDR3 in DNA: TGCGCCAGCAGCTCGACCGGGACAGGGTTCGACGAGCAGTACTTC. Protein product: CASSSTGTGFDEQYF.

To note about this clonotype: A clone one base away is much larger, so this may be a read error. The chain employs TRBV20-1 and TRBJ1-4, with 11 nucleotides matching TRBD1. This CDR3 has 15 residues. In germline, CDR1 is DFQATT, CDR2 SNEGSKA (reference sequence). The DNA of the CDR3 is TGCGGTGCTAGAGGCGGACAGGGGGCTAGGGAAAAACTGTTTTTT. As protein: CGARGGQGAREKLFF.

This clonotype has more than one count but fewer than ten. The V gene is TRBV11-2, the J gene TRBJ2-3; D call uncertain. V was clipped by 6 bases and J by 1 base, with 26 bases between them. CDR1 and CDR2 (germline): SGHAT, FQNNGV. The CDR3 totals 19 residues. For the CDR3, the DNA is TGTGCCAGCAGGCGCGGCCGGATCTTCCTCCTTAGGGGCACAGATACGCAGTATTTT. Amino acids: CASRRGRIFLLRGTDTQYF.

This clonotype turned up a few times. CDR3 sequence: CASSIDGTSKTQYF. The CDR3, as DNA: TGTGCCAGTAGTATAGATGGGACTTCGAAGACCCAGTACTTC. The genes are TRBV19 and TRBJ2-5, with D possibly being TRBD2 (6 bases). CDR1 and CDR2 (germline): LNHDA, SQIVND (reference sequence). Trimming took off 0 bases at V and 6 bases at J, with 11 bases between the two ends. The CDR3 spans 14 residues.

This clonotype showed up many times. The CDR3 DNA follows: TGTGCCAGCACCGAGGACAGCGCGTACCAAGAGACCCAGTACTTC. It yields the protein CASTEDSAYQETQYF. The genes are TRBV2 and TRBJ2-5; TRBD1 might be the D (6 bases). Germline V gene sequence: CDR1 SNHLY, CDR2 FYNNEI. The CDR3 covers 15 residues. V lost 7 bases and J 0 bases, leaving 15 bases between the germline ends.

The chain is built from TRBV11-2 and TRBJ2-3; D might be TRBD2 (7 bases). The CDR3 is 17 residues long. V lost 2 bases and J lost 1, with 16 bases in between. Germline assignment: CDR1 SGHAT and CDR2 FQNNGV. CDR3 loop: CASSLKGGSGGTDTQYF. The CDR3 coding sequence is TGTGCCAGCAGCTTAAAGGGGGGGAGTGGGGGCACAGATACGCAGTATTTT.

In this sample, this clonotype turned up many times. V usage is TRBV28 and J usage is TRBJ2-4; tentative D call: TRBD2 (5 bases). CDR1 and CDR2 from the germline V gene are MDHEN and SYDVKM. The CDR3 has 12 residues. Trimming stripped 3 bases from V and 7 bases from J, with 7 bases between. The CDR3 region is CASSFRGNIQYF. The CDR3, as DNA: TGTGCCAGCAGTTTTAGAGGGAACATTCAGTACTTC.

This clonotype was recorded at least ten times. The rearrangement uses TRBV7-8 and TRBJ1-5, with D maybe TRBD1 (6 bases). Germline CDR1 reads SGHVS; CDR2 reads FQNEAQ. The CDR3 totals 16 residues. V lost 4 bases and J 1 base, leaving 14 bases between the germline ends. The CDR3 protein is CASSSMGAGSNQPQHF. The CDR3 nucleotides are TGTGCCAGCAGCTCCATGGGGGCTGGGAGCAATCAGCCCCAGCATTTT.

This clonotype was counted many times. The chain employs TRBV28 and TRBJ2-7; a possible D gene is TRBD2 (6 bases). Trimming stripped 11 bases from V and 3 bases from J, with 14 bases between. The CDR3 consists of 12 residues. Germline V gives CDR1 MDHEN, CDR2 SYDVKM. The CDR3 nucleotides are TGTGCCTCCCGTAGGGAGGACTACGAGCAGTACTTC. This gives the protein CASRREDYEQYF.

In this sample, this clonotype turned up many times. V gene TRBV28 combines with J gene TRBJ1-5, with D perhaps matching TRBD1 (5 bases). This CDR3 comprises 16 residues. Trimming removed 5 bases from V and 0 bases from J, with 14 bases in between. Germline lookup yields CDR1 MDHEN and CDR2 SYDVKM. The DNA for the CDR3 is TGTGCCAGCAGTCATGAAGGGGTCTATAGCAATCAGCCCCAGCATTTT. This translates into CASSHEGVYSNQPQHF.

This chain uses TRBV7-6 with TRBJ1-4, with 7 bases lining up with TRBD1. The V segment lost 5 bases and the J segment 0 bases; nucleotides outside the gene matches: 15. The CDR3 length is 19 residues. CDR1 is SGHVS, CDR2 FNYEAQ, per germline. CDR3 sequence (DNA): TGTGCCAGCAGCCCTCGAGCGACAGGGAGAACTGCAACTAATGAAAAACTGTTTTTT. The encoded protein is CASSPRATGRTATNEKLFF.

The J gene is TRBJ2-7, the V gene TRBV20-1; a weak D match, TRBD1 (5 bases). Germline assignment: CDR1 DFQATT and CDR2 SNEGSKA (reference sequence). This CDR3 comprises 11 residues. Deletions cut 2 bases from V and 4 bases from J, with 6 bases between. CDR3 residues: CSARSGYEQYF. In nucleotides, the CDR3 is TGCAGTGCTAGATCAGGGTACGAGCAGTACTTC.

This clonotype has more than one count but fewer than ten. This chain links TRBV20-1 with TRBJ2-5; 7 positions match TRBD2. The J segment lost 5 bases and the V segment lost 1 base, leaving 10 bases of the junction unmatched. The CDR3 runs 15 residues. CDR1 is DFQATT, CDR2 SNEGSKA, per germline (reference sequence). CDR3 sequence: CSARARGRTAETQYF. The CDR3 DNA sequence: TGCAGTGCTAGAGCCCGCGGGAGAACCGCCGAGACCCAGTACTTC.

This sequence joins TRBV7-8 and TRBJ2-7; D unclear. The CDR3 totals 12 residues. V was shortened by 1 base and J by 6 bases, with 7 bases between the two germline ends. Looked up from germline, CDR1 is SGHVS and CDR2 is FQNEAQ. The CDR3 nucleotides read TGTGCCAGCAGCTTAGAAGGGTTCGAGCAGTACTTC. Translating gives CASSLEGFEQYF.

This clonotype occurred many times. This chain connects TRBV2 to TRBJ2-5, with D possibly being TRBD1 or TRBD2 (6 bases each). Trimming left V 6 bases short and J 4 bases short, with 12 bases between. The CDR3 spans 13 residues. Germline-derived CDR1 and CDR2 are SNHLY and FYNNEI. The CDR3 DNA is TGTGCCAGCAGAAACGGGGGCGGAGAGACCCAGTACTTC. It specifies CASRNGGGETQYF. The full variable domain, completed using reference TRBV2 and TRBJ2-5, is EPEVTQTPSHQVTQMGQEVILRCVPISNHLYFYWYRQILGQKVEFLVSFYNNEISEKSEIFDDQFSVERPDGSNFTLKIRSTKLEDSAMYFCASRNGGGETQYFGPGTRLLVL.

This clonotype was recorded at least ten times. CDR3 amino acids: CASSTPAQPQHF. The CDR3 region has the DNA TGTGCCAGCAGTACGCCGGCACAGCCCCAGCATTTT. The V call is TRBV28, the J call TRBJ1-5; no definite D call. Trimming took 5 bases from V and 7 from J, leaving 9 bases between them. CDR1 MDHEN and CDR2 SYDVKM come from the germline V gene. This CDR3 is built from 12 residues.

This clonotype showed up just a few times. The CDR3 sequence is CASSSSRGASEQYF. CDR3 DNA sequence: TGTGCCAGCAGCTCCTCCCGCGGGGCAAGCGAGCAGTACTTC. This chain joins TRBV13 and TRBJ2-7; tentatively, D is TRBD2 (6 bases). V was trimmed by 4 bases and J by 6 bases, leaving 16 bases between them. The length of the CDR3 is 14 residues. Germline CDR1 reads PRHDT; CDR2 reads FYEKMQ (reference sequence).